The rows below give T cell receptor beta chains drawn from one sample of a study of shared clonotypes between healthy human individuals. Here immunoSEQ multiplex PCR was the method, and the copy in TCRdb shows in-frame clones only, minus some. The repertoire holds 1,500,000 or so clones, over 95% seen once, with roughly 1.2% in the top ten. What was sequenced was naive CD4+ T cells sorted from blood. The receptors derive from a young man in good health. CDR3s include the opening cysteine and the closing phenylalanine or tryptophan. The D gene is left open where the match is weak. Rows give clone size only sometimes, using once, few, many, or a class for an expanded clone.

TRBV7-9	-	TRBJ1-4	once	CASSSSRVEKLFF	TGTGCCAGCAGCTCCTCGAGGGTCGAAAAACTGTTTTTT
TRBV6-1	-	TRBJ2-5	-	CASSELWETQYF	TGTGCCAGCAGTGAGCTATGGGAGACCCAGTACTTC
TRBV5-4	TRBD2	TRBJ2-3	-	CASSFGLASTDTQYF	TGTGCCAGCAGCTTCGGACTAGCTAGCACAGATACGCAGTATTTT
TRBV6-4	-	TRBJ1-5	-	CASSAQGGYQPQHF	TGTGCCAGCAGTGCACAGGGAGGGTATCAGCCCCAGCATTTT
TRBV6-1	-	TRBJ1-5	once	CASSEHMGQPQHF	TGTGCCAGCAGTGAGCACATGGGTCAGCCCCAGCATTTT
TRBV5-8	TRBD2	TRBJ2-7	-	CASSRRGLATSYEQYF	TGTGCCAGCAGCCGGAGGGGACTAGCGACGTCCTACGAGCAGTACTTC
TRBV18	-	TRBJ2-6	-	CASSRLSEGSGANVLTF	TGTGCCAGCTCTAGACTCTCGGAGGGCTCTGGGGCCAACGTCCTGACTTTC
TRBV7-8	TRBD1	TRBJ2-7	-	CASSQTGGQSGEQYF	TGTGCCAGCAGCCAAACAGGGGGCCAGAGTGGCGAGCAGTACTTC
TRBV7-9	-	TRBJ1-2	-	CASSPTGLANYGYTF	TGTGCCAGCAGCCCAACGGGACTCGCTAACTATGGCTACACCTTC
TRBV29-1	TRBD2	TRBJ2-7	-	CSVGAGGAEQYF	TGCAGCGTGGGGGCGGGAGGGGCCGAGCAGTACTTC
TRBV15	TRBD2	TRBJ2-1	-	CATSRMGLAGAASYNEQFF	TGTGCCACCAGCAGGATGGGACTAGCGGGAGCAGCCTCCTACAATGAGCAGTTCTTC
TRBV13	-	TRBJ2-1	-	CASSFTSLVNEQFF	TGTGCCAGCAGCTTTACGTCCTTGGTCAATGAGCAGTTCTTC
TRBV10-2	-	TRBJ2-6	-	CASSKSEWAGANVLTF	TGCGCCAGCAGTAAATCAGAGTGGGCTGGGGCCAACGTCCTGACTTTC
TRBV28	TRBD1	TRBJ2-1	-	CASSLLGGTEQFF	TGTGCCAGCAGTTTACTAGGGGGCACTGAGCAGTTCTTC
TRBV5-1	TRBD1	TRBJ2-5	-	CASSLSTGGGETQYF	TGCGCCAGCAGCTTGTCGACAGGGGGTGGAGAGACCCAGTACTTC
TRBV29-1	-	TRBJ1-3	-	CSVRRKLSGNTIYF	TGCAGCGTCCGCAGAAAACTCTCTGGAAACACCATATATTTT
TRBV5-1	-	TRBJ2-2	-	CASRQDANTGELFF	TGCGCCAGCAGACAAGATGCGAACACCGGGGAGCTGTTTTTT
TRBV5-1	-	TRBJ2-6	few	CASSLGGPGANVLTF	TGCGCCAGCAGCTTGGGGGGGCCTGGGGCCAACGTCCTGACTTTC
TRBV2	TRBD1	TRBJ1-3	-	CASSGDRSSGNTIYF	TGTGCCAGCAGTGGGGACAGGAGCTCTGGAAACACCATATATTTT
TRBV28	-	TRBJ1-5	-	CATHRQSNQPQHF	TGTGCCACGCACAGACAGAGCAATCAGCCCCAGCATTTT
TRBV5-1	TRBD1	TRBJ1-1	-	CASSLGPGQYTEAFF	TGCGCCAGCAGCTTGGGTCCGGGACAGTACACTGAAGCTTTCTTT
TRBV7-6	TRBD1	TRBJ1-4	-	CASSTTGGEATNEKLFF	TGTGCCAGCAGCACTACAGGGGGCGAGGCAACTAATGAAAAACTGTTTTTT
TRBV4-3	-	TRBJ2-1	-	CASSQVTTGEQFF	TGCGCCAGCAGCCAAGTGACGACGGGTGAGCAGTTCTTC
TRBV5-1	TRBD2	TRBJ2-1	-	CASSPVGSSGGYNEQFF	TGCGCCAGCAGCCCGGTGGGAAGTAGCGGGGGCTACAATGAGCAGTTCTTC
TRBV7-3	-	TRBJ2-7	once	CASSLVPQGGIEQYF	TGTGCCAGCAGCTTAGTCCCCCAGGGTGGGATCGAGCAGTACTTC
TRBV9	TRBD1	TRBJ1-2	-	CASSQWDRRLGGYTF	TGTGCCAGCAGCCAATGGGACAGAAGGTTAGGTGGCTACACCTTC
TRBV28	-	TRBJ1-5	-	CASRQGGNQPQHF	TGTGCCAGCAGACAGGGCGGCAATCAGCCCCAGCATTTT
TRBV7-2	TRBD2	TRBJ2-1	-	CASSPSGGTYNEQFF	TGTGCCAGCAGCCCCTCGGGAGGGACCTACAATGAGCAGTTCTTC
TRBV19	-	TRBJ1-5	-	CASSTTGQINQPQHF	TGTGCCAGTAGCACCACTGGGCAGATTAATCAGCCCCAGCATTTT
TRBV27	-	TRBJ2-5	-	CASSFGTLSETQYF	TGTGCCAGCAGTTTCGGGACTTTGTCAGAGACCCAGTACTTC
TRBV9	-	TRBJ1-5	once	CASSADPNSNQPQHF	TGTGCCAGCAGCGCCGACCCCAATAGCAATCAGCCCCAGCATTTT
TRBV18	-	TRBJ2-2	-	CASSLANTGELFF	TGTGCCAGCTCACTTGCGAACACCGGGGAGCTGTTTTTT
TRBV15	-	TRBJ1-3	-	CATSWLPSWGQPSGNTIYF	TGTGCCACCAGCTGGCTCCCTAGCTGGGGCCAACCCTCTGGAAACACCATATATTTT
TRBV28	-	TRBJ2-2	-	CATPSTVTGELFF	TGTGCCACCCCGTCGACCGTCACCGGGGAGCTGTTTTTT
TRBV10-2	-	TRBJ1-5	-	CASRDPNQPQHF	TGCGCCAGCCGGGACCCTAATCAGCCCCAGCATTTT
TRBV5-4	-	TRBJ1-2	-	CASSLLGRANYGYTF	TGTGCCAGCAGCTTGCTCGGCAGGGCCAACTATGGCTACACCTTC
TRBV7-9	-	TRBJ2-3	-	CASSNRRDTQYF	TGTGCCAGCAGCAACCGGAGAGATACGCAGTATTTT
TRBV18	TRBD2	TRBJ2-2	-	CASSPTSGANTGELFF	TGTGCCAGCTCCCCCACTAGCGGGGCGAACACCGGGGAGCTGTTTTTT
TRBV7-2	-	TRBJ2-7	once	CASSYQSGTISYEQYF	TGTGCCAGCAGCTATCAATCCGGGACAATCTCCTACGAGCAGTACTTC
TRBV4-1	-	TRBJ2-5	-	CASSQDPSGTTIQETQYF	TGCGCCAGCAGCCAAGATCCGAGCGGGACAACGATCCAAGAGACCCAGTACTTC
TRBV15	-	TRBJ2-1	-	CATSRGGGRRSSYNEQFF	TGTGCCACCAGCAGAGGTGGGGGACGGCGGAGCTCCTACAATGAGCAGTTCTTC